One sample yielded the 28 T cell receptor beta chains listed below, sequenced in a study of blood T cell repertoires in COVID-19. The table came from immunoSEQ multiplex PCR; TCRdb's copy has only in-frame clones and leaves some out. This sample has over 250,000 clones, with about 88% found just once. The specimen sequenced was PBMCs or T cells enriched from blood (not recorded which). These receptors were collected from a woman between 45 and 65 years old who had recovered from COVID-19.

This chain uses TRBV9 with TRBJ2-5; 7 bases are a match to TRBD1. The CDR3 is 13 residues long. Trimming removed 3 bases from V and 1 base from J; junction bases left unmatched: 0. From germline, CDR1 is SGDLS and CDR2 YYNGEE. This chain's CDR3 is CASSAGGQETQYF. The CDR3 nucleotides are TGTGCCAGCAGCGCAGGGGGCCAAGAGACCCAGTACTTC.

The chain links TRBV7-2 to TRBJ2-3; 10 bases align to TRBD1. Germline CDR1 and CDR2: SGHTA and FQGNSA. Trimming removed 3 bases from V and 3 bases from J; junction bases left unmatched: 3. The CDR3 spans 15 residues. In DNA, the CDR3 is TGTGCCAGCAGCTTGGGACAGGGGCGGACAGATACGCAGTATTTT. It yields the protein CASSLGQGRTDTQYF.

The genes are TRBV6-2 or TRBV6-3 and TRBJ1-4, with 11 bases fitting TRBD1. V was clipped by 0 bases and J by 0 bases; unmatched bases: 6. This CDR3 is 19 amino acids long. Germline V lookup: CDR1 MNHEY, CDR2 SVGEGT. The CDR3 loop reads CASSYSGTGGGATNEKLFF. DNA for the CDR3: TGTGCCAGCAGTTACTCCGGGACAGGGGGAGGCGCAACTAATGAAAAACTGTTTTTT.

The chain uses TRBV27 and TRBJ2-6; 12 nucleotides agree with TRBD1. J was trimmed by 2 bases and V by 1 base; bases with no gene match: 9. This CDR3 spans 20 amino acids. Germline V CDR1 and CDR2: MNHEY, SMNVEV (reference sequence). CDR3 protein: CASSLYPLRDRGPGANVLTF. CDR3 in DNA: TGTGCCAGCAGTTTATATCCGTTGCGGGACAGGGGGCCTGGGGCCAACGTCCTGACTTTC.

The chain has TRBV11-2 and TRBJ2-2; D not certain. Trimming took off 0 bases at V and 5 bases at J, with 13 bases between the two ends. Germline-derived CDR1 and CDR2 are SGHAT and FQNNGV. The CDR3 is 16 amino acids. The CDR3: CASSLEGWAATGELFF. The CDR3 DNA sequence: TGTGCCAGCAGCTTAGAAGGATGGGCAGCAACCGGGGAGCTGTTTTTT.

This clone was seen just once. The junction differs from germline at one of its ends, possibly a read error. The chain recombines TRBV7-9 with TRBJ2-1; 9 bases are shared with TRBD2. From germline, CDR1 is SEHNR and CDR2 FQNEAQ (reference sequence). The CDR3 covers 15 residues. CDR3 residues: CASSLVGGRENGQFF. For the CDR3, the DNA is TGTGCCAGCAGCTTAGTCGGCGGGAGGGAAAATGGGCAGTTCTTC. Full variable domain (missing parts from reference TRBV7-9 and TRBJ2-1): DTGVSQNPRHKITKRGQNVTFRCDPISEHNRLYWYRQTLGQGPEFLTYFQNEAQLEKSRLLSDRFSAERPKGSFSTLEIQRTEQGDSAMYLCASSLVGGRENGQFFGPGTRLTVL.

CDR3 coding DNA: TGTGCCAGCAGCCCGACGCTGACTAGCGGTCGGGCAGATACGCAGTATTTT. This codes for CASSPTLTSGRADTQYF. The V gene is TRBV7-3, the J gene TRBJ2-3; 9 nucleotides line up with TRBD2. CDR1 and CDR2 from the germline V gene are SGHTA and FQGTGA. V was pared by 5 bases and J by 4 bases, with 13 bases of the junction left unmatched. The CDR3 contains 17 residues.

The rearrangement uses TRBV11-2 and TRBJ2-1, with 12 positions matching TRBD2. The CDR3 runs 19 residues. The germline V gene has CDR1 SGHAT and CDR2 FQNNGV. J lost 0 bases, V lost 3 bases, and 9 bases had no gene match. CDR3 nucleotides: TGTGCCAGCAGCTTCTCCGCGCTAGCGGGAGGGGGCTCCTACAATGAGCAGTTCTTC. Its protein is CASSFSALAGGGSYNEQFF.

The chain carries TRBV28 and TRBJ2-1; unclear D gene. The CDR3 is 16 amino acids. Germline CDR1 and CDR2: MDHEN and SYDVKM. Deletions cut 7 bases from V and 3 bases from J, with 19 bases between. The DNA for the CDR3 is TGTGCCAGCACCTTTGTGGATAGCCTAAACTACAATGAGCAGTTCTTC. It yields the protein CASTFVDSLNYNEQFF.

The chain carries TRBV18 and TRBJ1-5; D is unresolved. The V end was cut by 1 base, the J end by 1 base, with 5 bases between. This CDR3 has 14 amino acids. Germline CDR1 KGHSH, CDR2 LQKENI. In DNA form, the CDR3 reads TGTGCCAGCTCACCACAGCGGAGCAATCAGCCCCAGCATTTT. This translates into CASSPQRSNQPQHF. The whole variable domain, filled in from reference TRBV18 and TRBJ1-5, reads NAGVMQNPRHLVRRRGQEARLRCSPMKGHSHVYWYRQLPEEGLKFMVYLQKENIIDESGMPKERFSAEFPKEGPSILRIQQVVRGDSAAYFCASSPQRSNQPQHFGDGTRLSIL.

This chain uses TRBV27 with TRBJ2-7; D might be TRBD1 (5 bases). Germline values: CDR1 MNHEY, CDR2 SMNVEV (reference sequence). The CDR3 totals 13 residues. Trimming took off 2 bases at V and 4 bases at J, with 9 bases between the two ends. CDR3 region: CASSLRAGYEQYF. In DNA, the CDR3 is TGTGCCAGCAGTTTACGGGCAGGGTACGAGCAGTACTTC.

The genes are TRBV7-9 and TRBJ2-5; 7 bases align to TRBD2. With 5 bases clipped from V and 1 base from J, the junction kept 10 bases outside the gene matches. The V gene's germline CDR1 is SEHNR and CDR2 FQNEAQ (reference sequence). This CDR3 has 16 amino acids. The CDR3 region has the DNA TGTGCCAGCAGCCCTCTGCGGGGGAATTTCCAAGAGACCCAGTACTTC. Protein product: CASSPLRGNFQETQYF.

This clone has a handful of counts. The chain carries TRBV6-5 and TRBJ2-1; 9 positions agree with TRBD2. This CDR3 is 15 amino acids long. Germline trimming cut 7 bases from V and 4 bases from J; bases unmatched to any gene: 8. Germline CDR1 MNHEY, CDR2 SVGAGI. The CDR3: CASITMSGRYNEQFF. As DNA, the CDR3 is TGTGCCAGCATTACTATGAGCGGGAGGTACAATGAGCAGTTCTTC.

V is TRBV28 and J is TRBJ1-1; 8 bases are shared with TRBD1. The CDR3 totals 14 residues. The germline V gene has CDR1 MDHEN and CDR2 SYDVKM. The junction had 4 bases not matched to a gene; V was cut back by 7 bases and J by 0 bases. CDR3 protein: CASTNRGVNTEAFF. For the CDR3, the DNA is TGTGCCAGCACCAACAGGGGGGTGAACACTGAAGCTTTCTTT. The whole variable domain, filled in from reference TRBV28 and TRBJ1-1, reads DVKVTQSSRYLVKRTGEKVFLECVQDMDHENMFWYRQDPGLGLRLIYFSYDVKMKEKGDIPEGYSVSREKKERFSLILESASTNQTSMYLCASTNRGVNTEAFFGQGTRLTVV.

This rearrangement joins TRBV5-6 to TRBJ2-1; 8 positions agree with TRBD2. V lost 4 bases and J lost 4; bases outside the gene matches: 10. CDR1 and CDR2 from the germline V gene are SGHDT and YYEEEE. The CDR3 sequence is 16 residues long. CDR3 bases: TGTGCCAGCAGCCGAACCCAGGTAGCGGGATACAATGAGCAGTTCTTC. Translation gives CASSRTQVAGYNEQFF.

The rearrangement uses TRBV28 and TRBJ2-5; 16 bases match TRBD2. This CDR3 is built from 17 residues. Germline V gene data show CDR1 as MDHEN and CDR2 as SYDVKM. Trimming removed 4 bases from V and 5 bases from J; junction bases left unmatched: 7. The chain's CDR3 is CASSSGLAGGFGETQYF. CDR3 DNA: TGTGCCAGCAGTTCGGGACTAGCGGGAGGGTTTGGGGAGACCCAGTACTTC.

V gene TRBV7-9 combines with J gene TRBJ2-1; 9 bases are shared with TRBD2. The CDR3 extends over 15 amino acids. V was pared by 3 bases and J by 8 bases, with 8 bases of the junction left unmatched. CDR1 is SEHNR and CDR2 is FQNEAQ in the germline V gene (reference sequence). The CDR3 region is CASSFTSGRTDEQFF. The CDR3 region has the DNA TGTGCCAGCAGCTTCACTAGCGGGCGGACGGATGAGCAGTTCTTC.

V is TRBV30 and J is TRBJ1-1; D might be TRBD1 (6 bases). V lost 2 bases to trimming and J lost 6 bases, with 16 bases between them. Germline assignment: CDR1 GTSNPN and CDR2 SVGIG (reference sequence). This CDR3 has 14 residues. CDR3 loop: CAWSSRGRKAEAFF. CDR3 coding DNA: TGTGCCTGGAGTTCAAGGGGGAGAAAGGCTGAAGCTTTCTTT.

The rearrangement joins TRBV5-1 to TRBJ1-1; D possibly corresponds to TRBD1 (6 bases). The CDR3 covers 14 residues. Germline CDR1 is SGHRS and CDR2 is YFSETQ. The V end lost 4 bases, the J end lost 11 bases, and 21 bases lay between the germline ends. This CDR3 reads CASSTATGFEKAFF. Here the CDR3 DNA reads TGCGCCAGCAGCACGGCAACAGGGTTCGAGAAGGCTTTCTTT.

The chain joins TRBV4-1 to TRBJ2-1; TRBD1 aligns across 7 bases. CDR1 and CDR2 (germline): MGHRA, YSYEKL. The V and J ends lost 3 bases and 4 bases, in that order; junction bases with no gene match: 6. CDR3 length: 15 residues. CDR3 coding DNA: TGCGCCAGCAGCCAGGCGACAGGGTCGTACAATGAGCAGTTCTTC. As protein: CASSQATGSYNEQFF.

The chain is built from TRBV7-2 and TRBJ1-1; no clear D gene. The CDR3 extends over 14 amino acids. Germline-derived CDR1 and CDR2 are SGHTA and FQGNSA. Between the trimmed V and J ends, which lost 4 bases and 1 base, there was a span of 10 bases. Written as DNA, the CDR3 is TGTGCCAGCAGCTATGGACGGGGGAACACTGAAGCTTTCTTT. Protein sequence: CASSYGRGNTEAFF.

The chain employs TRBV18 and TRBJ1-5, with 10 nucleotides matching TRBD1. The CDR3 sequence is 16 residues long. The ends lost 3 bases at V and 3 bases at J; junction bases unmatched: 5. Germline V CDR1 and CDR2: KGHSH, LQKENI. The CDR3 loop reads CASSPQDRGNNQPQHF. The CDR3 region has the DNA TGTGCCAGCTCACCCCAGGACAGGGGGAACAATCAGCCCCAGCATTTT. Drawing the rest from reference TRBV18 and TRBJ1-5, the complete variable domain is NAGVMQNPRHLVRRRGQEARLRCSPMKGHSHVYWYRQLPEEGLKFMVYLQKENIIDESGMPKERFSAEFPKEGPSILRIQQVVRGDSAAYFCASSPQDRGNNQPQHFGDGTRLSIL.

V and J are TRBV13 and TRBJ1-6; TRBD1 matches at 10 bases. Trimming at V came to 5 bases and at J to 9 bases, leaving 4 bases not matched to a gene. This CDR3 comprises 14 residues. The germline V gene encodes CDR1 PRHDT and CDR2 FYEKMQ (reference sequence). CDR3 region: CASSRDRGASPLHF. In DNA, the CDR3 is TGTGCCAGCAGCCGGGACAGGGGTGCTTCACCCCTCCACTTT.

CDR3: CASSYGSSGSPNEQFF. As DNA, the CDR3 is TGTGCCAGCAGTTACGGGTCTAGCGGGAGCCCCAATGAGCAGTTCTTC. The chain combines TRBV6-6 with TRBJ2-1; 10 nucleotides line up with TRBD2. This CDR3 has 16 amino acids. CDR1 is MNHNY and CDR2 is SVGAGI in the germline V gene (reference sequence). Trimming at V came to 2 bases and at J to 6 bases, leaving 7 bases not matched to a gene.

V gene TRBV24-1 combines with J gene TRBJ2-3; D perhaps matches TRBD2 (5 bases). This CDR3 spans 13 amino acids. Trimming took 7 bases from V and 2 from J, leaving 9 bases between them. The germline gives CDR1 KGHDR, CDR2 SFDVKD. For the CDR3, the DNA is TGTGCCACCAGCCGGGATTTCACAGATACGCAGTATTTT. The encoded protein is CATSRDFTDTQYF.

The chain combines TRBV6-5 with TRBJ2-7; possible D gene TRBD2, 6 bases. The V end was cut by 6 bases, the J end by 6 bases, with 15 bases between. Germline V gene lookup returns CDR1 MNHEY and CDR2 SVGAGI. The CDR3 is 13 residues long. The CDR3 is CASRRPGAIEQYF. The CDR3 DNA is TGTGCCAGCAGGCGTCCGGGAGCTATCGAGCAGTACTTC.

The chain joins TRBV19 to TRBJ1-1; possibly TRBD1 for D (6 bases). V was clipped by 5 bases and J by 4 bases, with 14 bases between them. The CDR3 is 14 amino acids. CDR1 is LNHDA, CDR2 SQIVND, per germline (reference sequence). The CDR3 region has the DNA TGTGCCAGTAGTCCTTCCCGGGACATCACTGAAGCTTTCTTT. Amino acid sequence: CASSPSRDITEAFF.

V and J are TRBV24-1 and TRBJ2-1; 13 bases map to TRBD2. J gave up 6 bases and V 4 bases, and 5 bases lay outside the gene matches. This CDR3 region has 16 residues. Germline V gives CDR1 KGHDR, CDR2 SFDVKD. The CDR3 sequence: CATSELAGGGVNEQFF. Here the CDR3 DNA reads TGTGCCACCAGTGAACTAGCGGGAGGGGGAGTCAATGAGCAGTTCTTC.